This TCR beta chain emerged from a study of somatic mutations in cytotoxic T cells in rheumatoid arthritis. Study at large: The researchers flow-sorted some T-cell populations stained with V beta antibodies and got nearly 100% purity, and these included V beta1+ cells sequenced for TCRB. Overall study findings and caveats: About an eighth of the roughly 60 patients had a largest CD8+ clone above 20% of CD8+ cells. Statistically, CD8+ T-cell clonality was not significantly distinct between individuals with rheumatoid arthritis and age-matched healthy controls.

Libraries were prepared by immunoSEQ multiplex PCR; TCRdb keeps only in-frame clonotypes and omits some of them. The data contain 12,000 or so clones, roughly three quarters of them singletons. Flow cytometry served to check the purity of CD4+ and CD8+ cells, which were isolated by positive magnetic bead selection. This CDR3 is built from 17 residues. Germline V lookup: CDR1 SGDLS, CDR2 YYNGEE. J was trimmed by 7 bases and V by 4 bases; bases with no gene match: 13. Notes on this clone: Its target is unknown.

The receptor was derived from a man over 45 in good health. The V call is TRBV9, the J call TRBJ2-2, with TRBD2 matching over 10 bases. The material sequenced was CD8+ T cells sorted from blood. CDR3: CASSFRPLAGVNGELFF. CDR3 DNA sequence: TGTGCCAGCAGCTTCAGACCCCTAGCGGGAGTTAACGGGGAGCTGTTTTTT. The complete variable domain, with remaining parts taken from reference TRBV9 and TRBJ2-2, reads DSGVTQTPKHLITATGQRVTLRCSPRSGDLSVYWYQQSLDQGLQFLIQYYNGEERAKGNILERFSAQQFPDLHSELNLSSLELGDSALYFCASSFRPLAGVNGELFFGEGSRLTVL.